The 28 T cell receptor beta chains below all came from one sample that was sequenced in a study of cytomegalovirus exposure and HLA in healthy donors. PCR used 60 Vbeta primers and 13 Jbeta primers. Clones were sequenced by immunoSEQ multiplex PCR, and TCRdb holds only the in-frame ones, with some missing. Of 190,000 or so clones in the sample, 79% are singletons; the top ten hold roughly 1.4%. The sample comprised PBMCs. The receptors derive from a girl between 10 and 17 years old in good health and CMV-seropositive.

This rearrangement joins TRBV6-1 to TRBJ2-1; 10 bases align to TRBD2. The V gene end was trimmed by 2 bases and the J gene end by 3 bases; junction bases not matched to a gene: 1. There are 15 residues in the CDR3. CDR1 MNHNS and CDR2 SASEGT come from the germline V gene. The CDR3 DNA reads TGTGCCAGCAGTGAAACTAGCGGGGACTACAATGAGCAGTTCTTC. It translates to CASSETSGDYNEQFF.

This chain links TRBV12-1 with TRBJ2-5; the DNA was not used to check the table's D call, TRBD2. TRBV12-1 is a documented pseudogene. This CDR3 has 13 residues. DNA for the CDR3: TGTGCCAGCAGGTTTACCCGCTCCGGGACCCAGTACTTC. Amino acid sequence: CASRFTRSGTQYF.

The chain combines TRBV6-5 with TRBJ1-1; tentatively, D is TRBD1 (6 bases). Trimming removed 2 bases at V and 1 base at J, with 8 bases between. Germline CDR1 reads MNHEY; CDR2 reads SVGAGI. This CDR3 contains 14 residues. CDR3 residues: CASSYGGTNTEAFF. In DNA, the CDR3 is TGTGCCAGCAGTTACGGGGGCACGAACACTGAAGCTTTCTTT.

This clone was observed once. The chain has TRBV6-4 and TRBJ1-2, with a possible D match to TRBD1 (6 bases). The germline V gene has CDR1 MRHNA and CDR2 SNTAGT. The V end was cut by 4 bases, the J end by 0 bases, with 9 bases between. This CDR3 region has 14 residues. The CDR3 spells CASSVTGSNYGYTF. In DNA form, the CDR3 reads TGTGCCAGCAGTGTGACAGGTTCTAACTATGGCTACACCTTC.

The rearrangement links TRBV5-8 to TRBJ2-4, with D perhaps matching TRBD2 (6 bases). In germline, CDR1 is SGHTS, CDR2 YDEGEE. The CDR3 has 13 residues. The V and J ends lost 1 base and 10 bases respectively, with 12 bases between them. DNA of the CDR3: TGTGCCAGCAGCTTGCGGGGGACGGTAATTCAGTACTTC. The encoded protein is CASSLRGTVIQYF.

J is TRBJ1-2 and V is TRBV6-1; D is perhaps TRBD1 (6 bases). Germline loops: CDR1 MNHNS, CDR2 SASEGT. The CDR3 extends over 16 amino acids. V lost 2 bases and J lost 8, with 21 bases in between. The chain's CDR3 is CASSEMIGGVLKGYTF. CDR3 nucleotide sequence: TGTGCCAGCAGTGAAATGATAGGGGGGGTCCTAAAAGGCTACACCTTC.

This clone was counted a few times. The rearrangement uses TRBV5-1 and TRBJ2-3; 11 positions match TRBD1. J lost 1 base, V lost 4 bases, and 5 bases had no gene match. From germline, CDR1 is SGHRS and CDR2 YFSETQ. The CDR3 runs to 16 residues. The CDR3 is CASSTGTGGGTDTQYF. CDR3 DNA: TGCGCCAGCAGCACCGGGACAGGGGGGGGCACAGATACGCAGTATTTT.

The V gene is TRBV5-8, the J gene TRBJ1-2; a possible D gene is TRBD1 (5 bases). CDR3 length equals 14 residues. The V gene's germline CDR1 is SGHTS and CDR2 YDEGEE. V was clipped by 0 bases and J by 3 bases, with 9 bases between them. For the CDR3, the DNA is TGTGCCAGCAGCTTGGGGGGGACTGACTATGGCTACACCTTC. Translated, it gives CASSLGGTDYGYTF.

The chain combines TRBV9 with TRBJ2-7; 16 bases are shared with TRBD2. The CDR3 is 16 residues long. Per germline, CDR1 SGDLS and CDR2 YYNGEE. The trim removed 4 bases at V and 7 bases at J, leaving 8 bases unmatched. The CDR3 loop is CASSIGTSGGAEEQYF. CDR3 DNA: TGTGCCAGCAGCATCGGGACTAGCGGGGGGGCGGAAGAGCAGTACTTC.

The chain carries TRBV5-1 and TRBJ1-1, with D tentatively TRBD1 (6 bases). Germline V gives CDR1 SGHRS, CDR2 YFSETQ. CDR3 length equals 14 residues. Trimming shortened V by 4 bases and J by 1 base, and 11 bases separated the two germline ends. This CDR3 is CASSLGQRNTEAFF. The DNA for the CDR3 is TGCGCCAGCAGCCTAGGACAGAGGAACACTGAAGCTTTCTTT.

This clone was seen only once. The V and J genes are TRBV5-4 and TRBJ2-7; 9 nucleotides line up with TRBD1. Germline trimming cut 4 bases from V and 2 bases from J; bases unmatched to any gene: 7. The V gene's germline CDR1 is SGHNT and CDR2 YYREEE (reference sequence). The CDR3 loop spans 15 amino acids. CDR3 DNA sequence: TGTGCCAGCAGCAGAAGGGACAGGGAGACCTACGAGCAGTACTTC. Translation: CASSRRDRETYEQYF.

This clone came up a few times. The chain is built from TRBV18 and TRBJ2-7, with TRBD2 as a possible D gene (5 bases). Trimming removed 0 bases from V and 6 bases from J, with 15 bases in between. This CDR3 spans 15 amino acids. Germline values: CDR1 KGHSH, CDR2 LQKENI. The CDR3 protein is CASSPPSAGRREQYF. As DNA, the CDR3 is TGTGCCAGCTCACCACCGAGCGCGGGCCGCCGCGAGCAGTACTTC. The full variable domain, in which reference TRBV18 and TRBJ2-7 provide the parts outside the CDR3, is NAGVMQNPRHLVRRRGQEARLRCSPMKGHSHVYWYRQLPEEGLKFMVYLQKENIIDESGMPKERFSAEFPKEGPSILRIQQVVRGDSAAYFCASSPPSAGRREQYFGPGTRLTVT.

The gene calls are TRBV28 and TRBJ1-5; 8 positions agree with TRBD1. The V gene's germline CDR1 is MDHEN and CDR2 SYDVKM. V lost 6 bases to trimming and J lost 4 bases; unmatched junction nucleotides: 11. This CDR3 is 16 amino acids long. The CDR3 nucleotides read TGTGCCAGCAGCCTACCCTGGGGACAGGAGAATCAGCCCCAGCATTTT. It codes for CASSLPWGQENQPQHF.

The chain couples TRBV7-9 to TRBJ2-1, with 13 bases that match TRBD2. The CDR3 runs to 15 residues. Germline V lookup: CDR1 SEHNR, CDR2 FQNEAQ (reference sequence). Trimming took 5 bases from V and 9 from J; bases not matched to a gene: 7. CDR3 bases: TGTGCCAGCAGCCGAGGACTAGCGGGGGTCGGTGAGCAGTTCTTC. Translating it yields CASSRGLAGVGEQFF.

The chain couples TRBV19 to TRBJ1-4; D ambiguous. Trimming left V 6 bases short and J 0 bases short, with 8 bases between. The germline gives CDR1 LNHDA, CDR2 SQIVND (reference sequence). The CDR3 sequence is 14 residues long. CDR3 coding DNA: TGTGCCAGTAGGGGAGACGCAACTAATGAAAAACTGTTTTTT. Translated: CASRGDATNEKLFF.

This chain connects TRBV5-6 to TRBJ1-1; 7 nucleotides match TRBD1. After removal of 0 bases from V and 4 bases from J, the junction contained 9 bases not matched to a gene. The CDR3 sequence is 16 residues long. Germline CDR1 reads SGHDT; CDR2 reads YYEEEE. In DNA, the CDR3 is TGTGCCAGCAGCTTGGACGGGAGGGGGCTGAGCACTGAAGCTTTCTTT. Its protein is CASSLDGRGLSTEAFF.

This clone has only one observation. The identical CDR3 is also encoded by other nucleotide sequences in the sample. The chain combines TRBV6-5 with TRBJ1-1; D is unclear. The CDR3 is made up of 13 amino acids. V was clipped by 2 bases and J by 1 base, with 5 bases between them. Per the germline V gene, CDR1 is MNHEY and CDR2 is SVGAGI. The CDR3 sequence: CASSYGQNTEAFF. Here the CDR3 DNA reads TGTGCCAGCAGTTACGGGCAGAACACTGAAGCTTTCTTT.

The rearrangement joins TRBV4-1 to TRBJ2-1; 9 positions agree with TRBD2. From germline, CDR1 is MGHRA and CDR2 YSYEKL. The J segment lost 0 bases and the V segment lost 6 bases, leaving 12 bases of the junction unmatched. This CDR3 is 18 amino acids long. CDR3 nucleotides: TGCGCCAGCAGACCCGTGGGGCGGGGGGGGAGCTCCTACAATGAGCAGTTCTTC. Residues: CASRPVGRGGSSYNEQFF.

This clone occurred once. V and J are TRBV5-1 and TRBJ2-5, with D possibly being TRBD2 (5 bases). Trimming took 3 bases from V and 2 from J, leaving 14 bases between them. This CDR3 spans 15 amino acids. The germline V gene has CDR1 SGHRS and CDR2 YFSETQ. CDR3 nucleotides: TGCGCCAGCAGCTCGACCCGGGGTAGGCAAGAGACCCAGTACTTC. It translates to CASSSTRGRQETQYF.

V and J are TRBV21-1 and TRBJ1-2. TRBV21-1 is a pseudogene segment. The length of the CDR3 is 9 residues. The CDR3 nucleotides are TGTGCCAGCAGCTCTCCTACCACCTTC. It codes for CASSSPTTF.

The rearrangement links TRBV7-2 to TRBJ2-3; tentatively, D is TRBD2 (6 bases). The V gene's germline CDR1 is SGHTA and CDR2 FQGNSA. The CDR3 sequence is 16 residues long. The V end was cut by 0 bases, the J end by 1 base, with 11 bases between. CDR3 sequence: CASSLAGGVGTDTQYF. The CDR3 DNA follows: TGTGCCAGCAGCTTAGCTGGCGGGGTGGGCACAGATACGCAGTATTTT.

The chain uses TRBV7-2 and TRBJ2-7, with D perhaps matching TRBD2 (6 bases). This CDR3 has 13 amino acids. CDR1 and CDR2 (germline): SGHTA, FQGNSA. V was trimmed by 1 base and J by 9 bases, leaving 13 bases between them. CDR3 nucleotides: TGTGCCAGCAGCTTAGGTATCGGGCGGGGGCAGTACTTC. This translates into CASSLGIGRGQYF.

This clone was seen a handful of times. The chain joins TRBV9 to TRBJ2-3; 9 nucleotides align to TRBD1. The CDR3 totals 17 residues. V lost 3 bases, J lost 4 bases, and 12 bases stayed unmatched. Germline values: CDR1 SGDLS, CDR2 YYNGEE. The CDR3 sequence: CASSGGRTGTGPDTQYF. In DNA, the CDR3 is TGTGCCAGCAGCGGAGGAAGGACCGGGACAGGGCCAGATACGCAGTATTTT.

This clone was recorded only once. The chain links TRBV7-9 to TRBJ1-5; TRBD1 agrees at 8 bases. This CDR3 spans 15 amino acids. V trimming: 3 bases; J trimming: 2 bases; junction bases outside the gene matches: 3. Germline assignment: CDR1 SEHNR and CDR2 FQNEAQ (reference sequence). CDR3 nucleotide sequence: TGTGCCAGCAGCTTCCAGGGGGCGGGCAATCAGCCCCAGCATTTT. Translated, it gives CASSFQGAGNQPQHF.

J is TRBJ1-2 and V is TRBV29-1; D perhaps matches TRBD1 (5 bases). The CDR3 length is 13 residues. Germline CDR1 is SQVTM and CDR2 is ANQGSEA. V shed 6 bases and J shed 4 bases, with 15 bases lying between them. CDR3 region: CSVEGREAYGYTF. DNA for the CDR3: TGCAGCGTGGAGGGCAGGGAAGCCTATGGCTACACCTTC.

J is TRBJ1-3 and V is TRBV29-1, with D unclear. With 0 bases removed from V and 4 bases from J, the gap between germline ends came to 10 bases. CDR3 length: 14 amino acids. The germline V gene encodes CDR1 SQVTM and CDR2 ANQGSEA. CDR3 coding DNA: TGCAGCGTTGAAGACGTTCCAGGAGGAAACACCATATATTTT. Protein product: CSVEDVPGGNTIYF.

The chain carries TRBV10-3 and TRBJ1-1, with D possibly matching TRBD1 (6 bases). The CDR3 sequence is 15 residues long. From germline, CDR1 is ENHRY and CDR2 SYGVKD. V gave up 3 bases and J gave up 1 base, with 12 bases separating them. In nucleotides, the CDR3 is TGTGCCATCAGTGACTACAGGGTGCCGAACACTGAAGCTTTCTTT. This encodes CAISDYRVPNTEAFF.

The V call is TRBV19, the J call TRBJ2-2; TRBD2 is a possible D gene (5 bases). Between the trimmed V and J ends, which lost 7 bases and 2 bases, there was a span of 11 bases. Germline values: CDR1 LNHDA, CDR2 SQIVND (reference sequence). This CDR3 contains 14 residues. The CDR3 DNA follows: TGTGCCAGTAAACTCCGGGGAAACACCGGGGAGCTGTTTTTT. Its translation: CASKLRGNTGELFF.